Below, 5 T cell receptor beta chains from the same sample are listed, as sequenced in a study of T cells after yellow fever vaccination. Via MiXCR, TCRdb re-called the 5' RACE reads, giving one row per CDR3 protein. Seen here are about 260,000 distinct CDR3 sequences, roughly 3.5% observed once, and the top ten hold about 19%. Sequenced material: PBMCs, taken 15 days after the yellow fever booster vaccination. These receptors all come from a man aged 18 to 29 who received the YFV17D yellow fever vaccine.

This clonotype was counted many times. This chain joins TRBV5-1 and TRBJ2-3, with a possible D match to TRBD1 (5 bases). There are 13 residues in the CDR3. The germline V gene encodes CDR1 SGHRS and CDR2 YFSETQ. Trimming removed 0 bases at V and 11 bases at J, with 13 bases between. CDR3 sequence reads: CASSLEYGQGQYF. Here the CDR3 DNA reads TGCGCCAGCAGCTTGGAATATGGGCAGGGGCAGTATTTT. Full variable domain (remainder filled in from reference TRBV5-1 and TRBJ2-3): KAGVTQTPRYLIKTRGQQVTLSCSPISGHRSVSWYQQTPGQGLQFLFEYFSETQRNKGNFPGRFSGRQFSNSRSEMNVSTLELGDSALYLCASSLEYGQGQYFGPGTRLTVL.

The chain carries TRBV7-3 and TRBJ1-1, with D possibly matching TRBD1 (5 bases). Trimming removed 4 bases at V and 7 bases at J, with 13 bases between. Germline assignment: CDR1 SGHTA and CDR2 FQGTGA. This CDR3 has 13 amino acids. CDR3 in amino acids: CASSWGRGDEAFF. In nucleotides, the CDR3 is TGTGCCAGCAGCTGGGGAAGGGGAGATGAAGCTTTCTTT.

CDR3 protein: CASRRRGGNEKLFF. CDR3 DNA: TGTGCCAGCAGACGAAGGGGCGGTAATGAAAAACTGTTTTTT. The V and J genes are TRBV11-2 and TRBJ1-4, with a weak D call TRBD1 (5 bases). Germline-derived CDR1 and CDR2 are SGHAT and FQNNGV. V was pared by 6 bases and J by 4 bases, with 12 bases between. The CDR3 is made up of 14 amino acids.

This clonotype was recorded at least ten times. The chain's CDR3 is CASSFVPSSYNEQFF. CDR3 bases: TGTGCCAGCAGTTTCGTGCCAAGCTCCTACAATGAGCAGTTCTTC. This chain links TRBV28 with TRBJ2-1; D remains unclear. This CDR3 comprises 15 residues. Trimming removed 3 bases from V and 0 bases from J, with 9 bases in between. Germline loops: CDR1 MDHEN, CDR2 SYDVKM.

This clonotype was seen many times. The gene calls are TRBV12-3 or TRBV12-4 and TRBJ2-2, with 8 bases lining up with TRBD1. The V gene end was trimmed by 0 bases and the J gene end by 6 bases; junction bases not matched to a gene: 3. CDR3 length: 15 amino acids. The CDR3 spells CASSLALRGPGELFF. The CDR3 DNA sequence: TGTGCCAGCAGTTTAGCGCTCAGGGGGCCCGGGGAGCTGTTTTTT.